This is a list of T cell receptor beta chains from one sample in a study of CD8 T cells in ankylosing spondylitis. TCRdb analysed the 5' RACE reads with MiXCR anew, one entry per CDR3 protein. The sample contains approximately 300,000 distinct CDR3 sequences, approximately 8% of which appear only once. What was sequenced was blood, either unsorted or a sorted T cell fraction (not recorded which). The receptors were gathered from a male donor with ankylosing spondylitis. CDR3s include the opening cysteine and the closing phenylalanine or tryptophan. D genes are given only for firm matches. For some rows the clone size is stated as once, few or many, or as a class when expanded; others skip it.

size: NA
D: TRBD2
J: TRBJ2-2
V: TRBV5-1
DNA: TGCGCCAGCAGCTTGAGGCGTCTAGCGGGAGTCACCGGGGAGCTGTTTTTT
CDR3: CASSLRRLAGVTGELFF

size: many
D: NA
J: TRBJ2-7
V: TRBV5-1
DNA: TGCGCCAGCAGCCGTTGGCCCGTTACAGATAACGAGCAGTACTTC
CDR3: CASSRWPVTDNEQYF

size: many
D: NA
J: TRBJ2-2
V: TRBV4-1
DNA: TGCGCCAGCAGCCAACCAGGTTACGGGGAGCTGTTTTTT
CDR3: CASSQPGYGELFF

size: many
D: TRBD2
J: TRBJ2-3
V: TRBV6-2/TRBV6-3
DNA: TGTGCCAGCAGTTACTCCGGACTAGCGGGAGAGGGGGACACAGATACGCAGTATTTT
CDR3: CASSYSGLAGEGDTDTQYF

size: many
D: TRBD2
J: TRBJ2-7
V: TRBV7-2
DNA: TGTGCCAGCACACCGACTAGCGGTATCTACGAGCAGTACTTC
CDR3: CASTPTSGIYEQYF

size: NA
D: TRBD1
J: TRBJ1-3
V: TRBV7-9
DNA: TGTGCCAGCAGCTTCGCAGGGGGCGCACAGGGAAACACCATATATTTT
CDR3: CASSFAGGAQGNTIYF

size: many
D: NA
J: TRBJ2-7
V: TRBV14
DNA: TGTGCCAGCAGCCAGGTTCCAGGCACGCAGTACTTC
CDR3: CASSQVPGTQYF

size: many
D: NA
J: TRBJ2-7
V: TRBV5-1
DNA: TGCGCCAGCAGCTTGACAGGCCTCTCCTACGAGCAGTACTTC
CDR3: CASSLTGLSYEQYF

size: few
D: NA
J: TRBJ2-5
V: TRBV5-1
DNA: TGCGCCAGCAGCTTGGTAATGGGCCCAGGGACCCAGTACTTC
CDR3: CASSLVMGPGTQYF

size: NA
D: TRBD1
J: TRBJ2-1
V: TRBV15
DNA: TGTGCCACCGGGACAGGGGACAACCCGGCGACTGGGGAGCAGTTCTTC
CDR3: CATGTGDNPATGEQFF

size: many
D: NA
J: TRBJ2-3
V: TRBV10-3
DNA: TGTGCCATCAGTAGGGATCTTTCGAACACAGATACGCAGTATTTT
CDR3: CAISRDLSNTDTQYF

size: NA
D: NA
J: TRBJ2-3
V: TRBV29-1
DNA: TGCAGCGTTGAACAGGGTTACGAGGTGGATACGCAGTATTTT
CDR3: CSVEQGYEVDTQYF

size: many
D: TRBD1
J: TRBJ2-2
V: TRBV5-1
DNA: TGCGCCAGCAGCTTGTCCTCCGGGACAGGGGGCGGGGAGCTGTTTTTT
CDR3: CASSLSSGTGGGELFF

size: few
D: NA
J: TRBJ2-7
V: TRBV4-1
DNA: TGCGCCAGCGCTGGGAGCGCCTACGAGCAGTACTTC
CDR3: CASAGSAYEQYF

size: few
D: NA
J: TRBJ2-7
V: TRBV29-1
DNA: TGCAGCGGGTTGGGATACTCCTACGAGCAGTACTTC
CDR3: CSGLGYSYEQYF

size: few
D: TRBD2
J: TRBJ2-1
V: TRBV9
DNA: TGTGCCAGCAGCGATCGCGGGGGTGGGCAGTTCTTC
CDR3: CASSDRGGGQFF

size: NA
D: NA
J: TRBJ2-3
V: TRBV6-5
DNA: TGTGCCAGCAGTTACTCGAGACAGGGCACAGATACGCAGTATTTT
CDR3: CASSYSRQGTDTQYF

size: many
D: NA
J: TRBJ2-7
V: TRBV27
DNA: TGTGCCAGCAGTTACCGCATGCGGCAGTACTTC
CDR3: CASSYRMRQYF

size: few
D: NA
J: TRBJ2-2
V: TRBV18
DNA: TGTGCCAGCTCACCATCGATAGTCCAGGGGTCGTCCGGGGAGCTGTTTTTT
CDR3: CASSPSIVQGSSGELFF

size: NA
D: NA
J: TRBJ2-1
V: TRBV4-1
DNA: TGCGCCAGCAGCCCAGTTACCAGATATCGGAATGAGCAGTTCTTC
CDR3: CASSPVTRYRNEQFF

size: many
D: TRBD1
J: TRBJ1-1
V: TRBV29-1
DNA: TGCAGCGCAGCGACAGGGGGGAGGACTGAAGCTTTCTTT
CDR3: CSAATGGRTEAFF